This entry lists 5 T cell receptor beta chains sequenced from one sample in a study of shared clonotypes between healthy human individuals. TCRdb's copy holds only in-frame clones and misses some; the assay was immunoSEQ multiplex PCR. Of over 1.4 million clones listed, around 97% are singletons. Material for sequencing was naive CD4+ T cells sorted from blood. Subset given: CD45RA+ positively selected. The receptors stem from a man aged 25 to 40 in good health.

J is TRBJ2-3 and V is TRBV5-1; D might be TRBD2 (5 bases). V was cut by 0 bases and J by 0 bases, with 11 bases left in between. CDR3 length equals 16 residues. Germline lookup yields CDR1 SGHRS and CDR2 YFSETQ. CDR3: CASSLVSGSSTDTQYF. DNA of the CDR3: TGCGCCAGCAGCTTGGTCTCGGGGTCAAGCACAGATACGCAGTATTTT.

CDR3 residues: CASTLAGFYEQYF. In DNA form, the CDR3 reads TGTGCCAGCACTCTAGCGGGTTTCTACGAGCAGTACTTC. The V and J genes are TRBV2 and TRBJ2-7; 8 positions match TRBD2. V shed 7 bases and J 3 bases; nucleotides not matched to a gene: 5. The CDR3 contains 13 residues. CDR1 is SNHLY and CDR2 is FYNNEI in the germline V gene.

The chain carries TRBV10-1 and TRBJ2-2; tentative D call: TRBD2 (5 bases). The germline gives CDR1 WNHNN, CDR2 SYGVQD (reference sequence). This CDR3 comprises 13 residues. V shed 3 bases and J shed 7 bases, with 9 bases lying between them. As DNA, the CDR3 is TGCGCCAGCAGTGAAACGGGGTTCGGGGAGCTGTTTTTT. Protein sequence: CASSETGFGELFF.

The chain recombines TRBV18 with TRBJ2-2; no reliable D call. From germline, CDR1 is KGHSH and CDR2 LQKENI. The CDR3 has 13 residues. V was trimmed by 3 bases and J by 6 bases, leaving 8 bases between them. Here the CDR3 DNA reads TGTGCCAGCTCACCGGCGCTAGCCGGGGAGCTGTTTTTT. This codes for CASSPALAGELFF.

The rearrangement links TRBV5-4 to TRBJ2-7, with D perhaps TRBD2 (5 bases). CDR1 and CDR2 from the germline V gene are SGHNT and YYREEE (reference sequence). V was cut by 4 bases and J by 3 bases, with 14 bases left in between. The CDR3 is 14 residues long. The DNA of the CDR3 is TGTGCCAGCAGCCATGAGACTCGGGGCTACGAGCAGTACTTC. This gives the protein CASSHETRGYEQYF.